This T cell receptor beta chain was recorded in a study of T cell responses to AZD1222 COVID-19 vaccine (dated by TCRdb to the early 2020s). Concerning the study at large: TCR sequencing was performed for 230 to 250 trial participants, of whom some 200 were given two doses of AZD1222 and roughly 25 were given two doses of MenACWY control vaccine. Trial participants were enrolled by age into 18-55, 56-69 and 70-plus year subgroups, with roughly 160, 29 and 62 TCR-sequenced participants respectively. Summary of the overall study and its limitations: No day 14 peak-response samples were available, so repertoires were characterized only after the peak T cell response. The 56-69-year group was small, and its depth increase did not reach significance, likely because of low power. Epitopes outside the regions mutated in the B.1.351 and B.1.1.7 variants were reportedly recognized by nearly half of the unique spike-specific TCRs. Participants were mostly white British and included more females than males, and it was suggested by the authors that clonal diversity may have been underestimated. After two AZD1222 doses, spike-specific TCR breadth and depth were significantly higher than at day 0 and than in MenACWY recipients. Conclusions about previously exposed vaccinees are limited because only six or seven AZD1222 recipients were SARS-CoV-2 seropositive at baseline. The vaccine-associated CD4 TCRs covered the entire spike protein, and the dominant responses fell in regions 160-218 and 743-854.

On this clone itself: Which antigen it targets is not known. There are no base qualities to consult, and no much larger clone falls within one base.

The CDR3 numbers 16 residues from cysteine through phenylalanine. The sequence is cut down to CDR3 DNA, 48 bases in frame from base 1. Taken from the germline V gene, the CDR1 and CDR2 loops are SGHVS and FQNEAQ. V lost 1 base and J lost 0 bases; the stretch between them is 10 bases long. The CDR3 regions of human TCRbeta chains were subjected to immunosequencing. From the authors' description of their analysis: Repertoire TCRs were matched against a reference library of SARS-CoV-2-specific TCRs generated with the MIRA antigen-specificity platform. Breadth meant the fraction of unique TCRs that were SARS-CoV-2-associated, whereas depth meant the fraction of total T cells that were SARS-CoV-2-associated. Using the MIRA data, every spike-specific TCR was mapped to the spike region that the TCR reacted to and assigned to either a CD4 or a CD8 class. Log10-transformed breadth and depth values were compared by one-way ANOVA with Sidak's multiple comparisons tests. In TCRdb, the immuneACCESS table is reduced to in-frame sequences with V and J assigned. These tables do not hold every clone; where another copy was compared, an unresolved V gene accounts for under half, and the others remain unexplained. The V and J calls and clone size were taken over from that table, and D and trimming were inferred from the DNA. The sample has some 92,000 clones on record, about 93% of them singletons. Of the sample, around 5.2% is held by the ten largest clones.

The label giving this sample's time point can be read as: baseline before first vaccination. The treatment or condition label, as the study defines it: meningococcal conjugate vaccine given as trial control. Samples from vaccinated people were obtained from the UK trials COV001 and COV002, which included a single-blind randomized controlled phase 2/3 trial of AZD1222 (ChAdOx1 nCoV-19) in healthy adults. For TCRbeta chain sequencing, PBMC samples from trial participants were taken at day 0 and at day 28 after the second dose. The TCR comes from an adult in good health. The rearrangement joined TRBV7-8 to TRBJ1-3; the D segment cannot be called with confidence. The sequences come from peripheral blood, collected on day 0 of MenACWY control vaccination. The CDR3 in this case is CASSLGISHSGNTIYF. The DNA sequence reads TGTGCCAGCAGCTTAGGCATCAGCCACTCTGGAAACACCATATATTTT.